This TCR beta chain was sequenced during a study of breast tumors, draining lymph nodes, adjacent tissues. Notes on the study in general: Tumor TCR diversity was below lymph nodes but above nontumor tissue. Tumor and nontumor repertoires were significantly more similar in luminal-like than in basal-like breast cancer. That most tumor T cells come from lymph nodes remained unproven.

Axillary draining lymph nodes of breast cancer patients supplied the node samples. This clonotype occurred many times. Antigen specificity is unknown. Each CDR3 protein gets one entry after TCRdb re-called the multiplex PCR reads with MiXCR. The table has 200,000 to 250,000 distinct CDR3 sequences, roughly a third seen once. The V gene's germline CDR1 is MNHEY and CDR2 SMNVEV (reference sequence). Trimming cost V 3 bases and J 10 bases; bases outside gene matches: 7. This CDR3 contains 15 residues. The genes are TRBV27 and TRBJ1-6; 9 bases fit TRBD1. The TCR was taken from a female donor with breast cancer. Some clones in this sample may be carry-over from other donors' samples. The sample consisted of axillary lymph node tissue. The CDR3 nucleotides are TGTGCCAGCAGTTTGCGGGACAGGGTTATCTCACCCCTCCACTTT. This gives the protein CASSLRDRVISPLHF.